These 32 T cell receptor beta chains came from one sample sequenced in a study of cytomegalovirus exposure and HLA in healthy donors. The PCR used 60 Vbeta and 13 Jbeta primers. TCRdb keeps only in-frame clones here, not all; method: immunoSEQ multiplex PCR. The sample carries 130,000 or so clones, around 78% recorded once. The sequencing sample was made of PBMCs. These receptors all come from a man aged 35 to 55 in good health and CMV-seronegative.

This clone was seen a few times. This chain connects TRBV7-9 to TRBJ1-1, with 7 bases aligning to TRBD1. The CDR3 runs to 14 residues. Germline V gene sequence: CDR1 SEHNR, CDR2 FQNEAQ (reference sequence). V lost 1 base to trimming and J lost 1 base; unmatched junction nucleotides: 0. CDR3 loop: CASSLGTGNTEAFF. In DNA form, the CDR3 reads TGTGCCAGCAGCTTAGGGACAGGGAACACTGAAGCTTTCTTT.

This clone came up once. The V gene is TRBV9, the J gene TRBJ2-7; TRBD2 aligns across 13 bases. V lost 4 bases, J lost 7 bases, and 14 bases stayed unmatched. Germline V gives CDR1 SGDLS, CDR2 YYNGEE. The CDR3 is 17 residues long. The CDR3 reads CASSTEGGLAGEDEQYF. As DNA, the CDR3 is TGTGCCAGCAGCACCGAGGGCGGACTAGCGGGAGAAGATGAGCAGTACTTC.

This chain links TRBV4-1 with TRBJ2-7, with 11 bases that match TRBD2. Germline trimming cut 2 bases from V and 0 bases from J; bases unmatched to any gene: 0. Germline V CDR1 and CDR2: MGHRA, YSYEKL. The CDR3 spans 15 residues. CDR3 nucleotide sequence: TGCGCCAGCAGCCAAACTAGCGGGAGCTCCTACGAGCAGTACTTC. Protein product: CASSQTSGSSYEQYF.

This clone was detected once. The chain has TRBV5-1 and TRBJ2-3, with 12 bases identical to TRBD2. From germline, CDR1 is SGHRS and CDR2 YFSETQ. V lost 4 bases to trimming and J lost 3 bases; unmatched junction nucleotides: 9. The CDR3 has 17 amino acids. For the CDR3, the DNA is TGCGCCAGCAGCCCCAGACTAGCGGGGGCTACTACAGATACGCAGTATTTT. Translated: CASSPRLAGATTDTQYF.

The chain combines TRBV28 with TRBJ2-7, with D maybe TRBD2 (6 bases). V lost 2 bases, J lost 1 base, and 6 bases lay in between. This CDR3 is 13 amino acids long. Per germline, CDR1 MDHEN and CDR2 SYDVKM. DNA of the CDR3: TGTGCCAGCAGTTTAGGGAGGTCCTACGAGCAGTACTTC. Translating gives CASSLGRSYEQYF.

The rearrangement joins TRBV11-2 to TRBJ2-1; 7 bases are a match to TRBD2. The CDR3 is 18 residues long. Per germline, CDR1 SGHAT and CDR2 FQNNGV. Germline trimming cut 1 base from V and 4 bases from J; bases unmatched to any gene: 13. The CDR3 nucleotides read TGTGCCAGCAGCTTAGTTGGGCGTTCGGGGGGACGATACAATGAGCAGTTCTTC. Translating gives CASSLVGRSGGRYNEQFF. Full variable domain (outside the CDR3, taken from reference TRBV11-2 and TRBJ2-1): EAGVAQSPRYKIIEKRQSVAFWCNPISGHATLYWYQQILGQGPKLLIQFQNNGVVDDSQLPKDRFSAERLKGVDSTLKIQPAKLEDSAVYLCASSLVGRSGGRYNEQFFGPGTRLTVL.

V usage is TRBV12-5 and J usage is TRBJ1-5, with D uncertain. Germline CDR1 LGHNT, CDR2 FRNRAP. The CDR3 contains 13 residues. V lost 7 bases and J 7 bases, leaving 14 bases between the germline ends. The CDR3 sequence is CASASDTGQPQHF. The CDR3, as DNA: TGTGCTAGTGCCTCCGATACGGGGCAGCCCCAGCATTTT.

The chain carries TRBV15 and TRBJ2-5; D is possibly TRBD2 (5 bases). Trimming removed 5 bases from V and 2 bases from J, with 15 bases in between. The germline gives CDR1 LNHNV, CDR2 YYDKDF (reference sequence). CDR3 size: 15 residues. The CDR3 protein is CATSGRGYRQETQYF. The CDR3 region has the DNA TGTGCCACCAGCGGCCGCGGGTACAGACAAGAGACCCAGTACTTC. The full variable domain, rest sourced from reference TRBV15 and TRBJ2-5, is DAMVIQNPRYQVTQFGKPVTLSCSQTLNHNVMYWYQQKSSQAPKLLFHYYDKDFNNEADTPDNFQSRRPNTSFCFLDIRSPGLGDTAMYLCATSGRGYRQETQYFGPGTRLLVL.

The table lists this clone with a few counts. The rearrangement joins TRBV7-6 to TRBJ1-1, with D possibly being TRBD1 (6 bases). V lost 1 base and J 5 bases, leaving 11 bases between the germline ends. Germline V CDR1 and CDR2: SGHVS, FNYEAQ. This CDR3 contains 14 residues. The CDR3 DNA reads as TGTGCCAGCAGCTTAGAGGGCAGGGGTACTGAAGCTTTCTTT. Translation: CASSLEGRGTEAFF.

The genes are TRBV27 and TRBJ2-3; 7 bases are a match to TRBD2. V dropped 6 bases and J dropped 5; count of bases not matched to a gene: 8. Germline CDR1 MNHEY, CDR2 SMNVEV (reference sequence). This CDR3 is built from 14 residues. The CDR3 loop is CASRGRGSLDTQYF. CDR3 nucleotides: TGTGCCAGCAGAGGCCGCGGGAGCTTAGATACGCAGTATTTT.

The gene calls are TRBV29-1 and TRBJ2-6; D unresolved. The V gene lost 3 bases and the J gene lost 0 bases, with 3 bases spanning the gap. This CDR3 is 13 amino acids long. Per germline, CDR1 SQVTM and CDR2 ANQGSEA. DNA of the CDR3: TGCAGCGTTGAGCGCTCTGGGGCCAACGTCCTGACTTTC. It is translated as CSVERSGANVLTF.

V and J are TRBV7-9 and TRBJ2-1; perhaps TRBD1 as D (6 bases). The germline V gene has CDR1 SEHNR and CDR2 FQNEAQ (reference sequence). This CDR3 has 11 amino acids. Trimming took 8 bases from V and 4 from J, leaving 6 bases between them. The CDR3 protein is CASGQYNEQFF. The DNA of the CDR3 is TGTGCCAGCGGACAGTACAATGAGCAGTTCTTC.

V usage is TRBV13 and J usage is TRBJ1-3; TRBD1 might be the D (5 bases). There are 16 residues in the CDR3. Germline V gene data show CDR1 as PRHDT and CDR2 as FYEKMQ (reference sequence). The ends were cut back, 0 bases at V and 4 bases at J, with 13 bases in the middle. CDR3 protein: CASSLGTGGRGNTIYF. The CDR3 DNA is TGTGCCAGCAGCTTAGGGACCGGGGGAAGGGGAAACACCATATATTTT.

The V gene is TRBV30, the J gene TRBJ2-1, with TRBD1 matching over 10 bases. Unmatched junction bases numbered 4, after V lost 3 bases and J lost 5 bases. The germline V gene has CDR1 GTSNPN and CDR2 SVGIG (reference sequence). This CDR3 region has 14 residues. CDR3 coding DNA: TGTGCCTGGAGCCCCGGGACAGGGGACAATGAGCAGTTCTTC. Translation: CAWSPGTGDNEQFF.

J is TRBJ2-7 and V is TRBV6-6; D remains ambiguous. The CDR3 loop spans 13 amino acids. V lost 3 bases and J lost 5, with 11 bases in between. Germline V gives CDR1 MNHNY, CDR2 SVGAGI (reference sequence). CDR3 in amino acids: CASSYRIIDEQYF. The CDR3 DNA is TGTGCCAGCAGTTATAGAATTATCGACGAGCAGTACTTC.

The rearrangement links TRBV29-1 to TRBJ2-4; maybe TRBD1 (6 bases). This CDR3 has 13 amino acids. Trimming stripped 7 bases from V and 6 bases from J, with 16 bases between. Per the germline V gene, CDR1 is SQVTM and CDR2 is ANQGSEA. CDR3: CSALTGSRNIQYF. DNA of the CDR3: TGCAGCGCCCTTACAGGGAGCAGAAACATTCAGTACTTC.

As DNA, the CDR3 is TGTGCCAGCTCACCGGGCACAGGGGGTGAGACCCAGTACTTC. As protein: CASSPGTGGETQYF. This chain uses TRBV18 with TRBJ2-5, with 8 bases matching TRBD1. The length of the CDR3 is 14 residues. Losses at the gene ends were 3 bases for V and 5 bases for J; bases not matched to a gene: 5. Germline V lookup: CDR1 KGHSH, CDR2 LQKENI.

The V and J genes are TRBV5-1 and TRBJ2-6; possibly TRBD1 for D (5 bases). The CDR3 totals 15 residues. Germline CDR1 reads SGHRS; CDR2 reads YFSETQ. V lost 7 bases, J lost 0 bases, and 11 bases lay in between. DNA of the CDR3: TGCGCCAGCGGAGTCGACAGCTCTGGGGCCAACGTCCTGACTTTC. Translated: CASGVDSSGANVLTF.

This chain joins TRBV9 and TRBJ1-4, with D hard to call. The V and J ends lost 1 base and 6 bases respectively, with 7 bases between them. Germline V CDR1 and CDR2: SGDLS, YYNGEE. This CDR3 has 13 residues. The CDR3 loop is CASSVTPDEKLFF. In DNA form, the CDR3 reads TGTGCCAGCAGCGTAACCCCGGATGAAAAACTGTTTTTT.

This chain joins TRBV11-3 and TRBJ2-3; no definite D call. Trimming took 5 bases from V and 4 from J, leaving 13 bases between them. The germline V gene encodes CDR1 SGHNT and CDR2 YENEEA. The CDR3 extends over 14 amino acids. The CDR3 nucleotides read TGTGCCAGCAGCCATCCGAATAGCCCAGATACGCAGTATTTT. Amino acid sequence: CASSHPNSPDTQYF.

There are a few counts of this clone. The V and J genes are TRBV4-2 and TRBJ2-7; D gene unclear. The germline CDR1 and CDR2 sequences are LGHNA and YNFKEQ. V was shortened by 1 base and J by 2 bases, with 12 bases between the two germline ends. This CDR3 spans 15 amino acids. This CDR3 is CASSQGLGRAYEQYF. The CDR3 DNA is TGTGCCAGCAGCCAAGGGTTGGGCAGAGCCTACGAGCAGTACTTC.

In regard to this clone: In the same sample, other DNA sequences code for this CDR3. CDR3 sequence (DNA): TGTGCCAGCAGCTTAGCGGGTGGAGACTACGAGCAGTACTTC. Its translation is CASSLAGGDYEQYF. This sequence joins TRBV7-9 and TRBJ2-7; D gene uncertain. The germline V gene has CDR1 SEHNR and CDR2 FQNEAQ (reference sequence). V lost 0 bases and J lost 3, with 9 bases in between. The length of the CDR3 is 14 residues.

This chain links TRBV7-2 with TRBJ2-7; 9 nucleotides align to TRBD2. V lost 4 bases and J lost 1; bases outside the gene matches: 11. Germline V gives CDR1 SGHTA, CDR2 FQGNSA. The CDR3 spans 17 residues. CDR3 sequence: CASSSRSSSGASYEQYF. DNA of the CDR3: TGTGCCAGCAGCTCCAGGAGCTCTAGCGGGGCTTCCTACGAGCAGTACTTC.

This clone was detected only once. V is TRBV5-6 and J is TRBJ2-7, with D tentatively TRBD1 (6 bases). Germline V CDR1 and CDR2: SGHDT, YYEEEE. The CDR3 spans 16 residues. V was shortened by 0 bases and J by 0 bases, with 13 bases between the two germline ends. The CDR3 sequence is CASSLVGQGTSYEQYF. The CDR3, as DNA: TGTGCCAGCAGCTTGGTGGGCCAGGGGACCTCCTACGAGCAGTACTTC.

This clone has only one observation. J is TRBJ2-1 and V is TRBV4-2, with 10 positions matching TRBD2. Germline lookup yields CDR1 LGHNA and CDR2 YNFKEQ. The CDR3 extends over 16 amino acids. V lost 0 bases, J lost 8 bases, and 7 bases stayed unmatched. DNA of the CDR3: TGTGCCAGCAGCCAAGAGGCTAGCGGGAGCATTGATGAGCAGTTCTTC. Its protein is CASSQEASGSIDEQFF.

The chain is built from TRBV6-5 and TRBJ1-1, with 7 bases aligning to TRBD1. The CDR3 consists of 15 residues. CDR1 MNHEY and CDR2 SVGAGI come from the germline V gene. Losses at the gene ends were 4 bases for V and 0 bases for J; bases not matched to a gene: 5. The CDR3 DNA follows: TGTGCCAGCAGTTTCGACAGGGACCTGAACACTGAAGCTTTCTTT. Amino acids: CASSFDRDLNTEAFF.

The gene calls are TRBV7-2 and TRBJ1-5; 8 nucleotides match TRBD1. V lost 1 base and J lost 6; bases outside the gene matches: 11. The CDR3 is 17 amino acids. The germline V gene encodes CDR1 SGHTA and CDR2 FQGNSA. CDR3 region: CASSLEGGQGARQPQHF. CDR3 DNA: TGTGCCAGCAGCTTAGAGGGGGGGCAGGGGGCCCGTCAGCCCCAGCATTTT. The whole variable domain, remainder taken from reference TRBV7-2 and TRBJ1-5, is GAGVSQSPSNKVTEKGKDVELRCDPISGHTALYWYRQSLGQGLEFLIYFQGNSAPDKSGLPSDRFSAERTGGSVSTLTIQRTQQEDSAVYLCASSLEGGQGARQPQHFGDGTRLSIL.

The chain carries TRBV9 and TRBJ2-2; the match to TRBD2 covers 9 bases. The CDR3 is 18 amino acids. The germline gives CDR1 SGDLS, CDR2 YYNGEE. V lost 3 bases to trimming and J lost 6 bases; unmatched junction nucleotides: 15. The DNA for the CDR3 is TGTGCCAGCAGCGGAGAGACCGGGACTAGCAGGGCCCCCGGGGAGCTGTTTTTT. Its protein product is CASSGETGTSRAPGELFF.

The chain uses TRBV6-5 and TRBJ2-1; possibly TRBD1 for D (5 bases). Germline lookup yields CDR1 MNHEY and CDR2 SVGAGI. V was pared by 2 bases and J by 8 bases, with 13 bases between. There are 14 residues in the CDR3. This chain's CDR3 is CASSYGARIHEQFF. In DNA, the CDR3 is TGTGCCAGCAGTTACGGGGCCAGGATTCATGAGCAGTTCTTC.

V and J are TRBV29-1 and TRBJ1-3; no firm D call. The CDR3 covers 12 residues. Germline loops: CDR1 SQVTM, CDR2 ANQGSEA. The V end lost 3 bases, the J end lost 2 bases, and 5 bases lay between the germline ends. CDR3 DNA sequence: TGCAGCGTTGAGACTCCTGGAAACACCATATATTTT. Amino acids: CSVETPGNTIYF.

The chain links TRBV30 to TRBJ1-5, with TRBD1 matching 9 bases. V trimming: 6 bases; J trimming: 0 bases; junction bases outside the gene matches: 6. The length of the CDR3 is 15 residues. Looked up from germline, CDR1 is GTSNPN and CDR2 is SVGIG (reference sequence). CDR3 residues: CACGTGPYSNQPQHF. Here the CDR3 DNA reads TGTGCCTGCGGGACAGGGCCATATAGCAATCAGCCCCAGCATTTT.

This sequence joins TRBV5-1 and TRBJ1-1; D is ambiguous. Germline lookup yields CDR1 SGHRS and CDR2 YFSETQ. This CDR3 region has 13 residues. Trimming removed 0 bases from V and 4 bases from J, with 7 bases in between. The CDR3 DNA follows: TGCGCCAGCAGCTTGGGGCATGCCACTGAAGCTTTCTTT. Amino acid sequence: CASSLGHATEAFF.